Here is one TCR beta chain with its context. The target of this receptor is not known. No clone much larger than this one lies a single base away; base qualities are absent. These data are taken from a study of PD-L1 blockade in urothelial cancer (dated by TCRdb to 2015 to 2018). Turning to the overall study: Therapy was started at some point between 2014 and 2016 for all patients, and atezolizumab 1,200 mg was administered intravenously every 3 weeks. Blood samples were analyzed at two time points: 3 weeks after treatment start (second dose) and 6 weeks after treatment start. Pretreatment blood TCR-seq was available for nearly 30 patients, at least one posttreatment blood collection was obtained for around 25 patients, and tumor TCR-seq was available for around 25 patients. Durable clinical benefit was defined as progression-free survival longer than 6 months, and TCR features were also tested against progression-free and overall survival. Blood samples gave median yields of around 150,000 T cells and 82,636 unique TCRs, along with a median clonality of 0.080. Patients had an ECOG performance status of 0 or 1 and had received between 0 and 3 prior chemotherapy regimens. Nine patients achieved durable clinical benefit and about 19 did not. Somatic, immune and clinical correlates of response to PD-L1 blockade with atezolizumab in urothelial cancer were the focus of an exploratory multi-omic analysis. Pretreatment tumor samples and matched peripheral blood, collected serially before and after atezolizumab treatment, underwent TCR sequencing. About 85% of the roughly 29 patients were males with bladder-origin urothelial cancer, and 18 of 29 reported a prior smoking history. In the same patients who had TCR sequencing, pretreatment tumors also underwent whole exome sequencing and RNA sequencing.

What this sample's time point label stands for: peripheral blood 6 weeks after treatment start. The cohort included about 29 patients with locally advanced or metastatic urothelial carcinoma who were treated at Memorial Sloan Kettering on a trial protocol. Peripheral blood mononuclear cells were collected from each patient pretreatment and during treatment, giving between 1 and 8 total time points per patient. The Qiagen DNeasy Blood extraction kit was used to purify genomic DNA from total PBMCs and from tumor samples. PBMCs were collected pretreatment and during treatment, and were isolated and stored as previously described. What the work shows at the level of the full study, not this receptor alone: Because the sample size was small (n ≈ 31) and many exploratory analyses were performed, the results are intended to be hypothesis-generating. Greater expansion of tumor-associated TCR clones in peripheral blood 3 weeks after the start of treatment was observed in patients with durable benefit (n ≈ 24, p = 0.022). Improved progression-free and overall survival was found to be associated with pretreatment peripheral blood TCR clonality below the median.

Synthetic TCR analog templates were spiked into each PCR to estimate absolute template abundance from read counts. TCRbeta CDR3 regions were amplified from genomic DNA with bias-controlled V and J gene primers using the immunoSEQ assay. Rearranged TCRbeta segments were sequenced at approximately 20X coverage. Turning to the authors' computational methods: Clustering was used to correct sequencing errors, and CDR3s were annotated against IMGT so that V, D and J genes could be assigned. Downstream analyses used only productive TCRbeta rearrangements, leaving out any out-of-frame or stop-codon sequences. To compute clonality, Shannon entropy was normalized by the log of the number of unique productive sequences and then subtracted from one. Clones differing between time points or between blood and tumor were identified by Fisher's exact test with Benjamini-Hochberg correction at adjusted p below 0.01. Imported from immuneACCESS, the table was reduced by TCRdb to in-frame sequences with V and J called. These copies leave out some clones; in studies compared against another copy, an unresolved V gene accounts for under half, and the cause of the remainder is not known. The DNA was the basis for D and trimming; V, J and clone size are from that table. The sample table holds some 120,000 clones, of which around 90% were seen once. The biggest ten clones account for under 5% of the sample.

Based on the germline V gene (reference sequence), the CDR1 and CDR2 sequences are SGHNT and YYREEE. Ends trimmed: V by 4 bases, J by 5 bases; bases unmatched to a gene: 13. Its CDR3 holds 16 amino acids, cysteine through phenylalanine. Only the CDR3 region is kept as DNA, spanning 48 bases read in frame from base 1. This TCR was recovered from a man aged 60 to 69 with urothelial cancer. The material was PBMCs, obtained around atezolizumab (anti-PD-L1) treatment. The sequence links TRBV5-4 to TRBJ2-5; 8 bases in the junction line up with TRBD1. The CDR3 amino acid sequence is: CASSAPTGVRGETQYF. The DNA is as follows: TGTGCCAGCAGCGCGCCGACAGGGGTCCGTGGCGAGACCCAGTACTTC.